This T cell receptor (beta chain) is from a study of CD8 T cell repertoires and HIV-1 epitope variants. Study information: Controls were a CMV, EBV and flu pool, Ebola AY9, and no peptide. 1M T cells were kept uncultured as a baseline. Study-wide results and caveats: Nine antigen-specific TCR beta clonotypes were found; more than five seemed cross-reactive to variants.

Clones were sequenced by immunoSEQ multiplex PCR, and TCRdb holds only the in-frame ones, with some missing. The repertoire consists of roughly 5,600 clones, with approximately 68% occurring once and the leading ten covering over 35%. Notes on this clone: Antigen: not known.

Germline V gene sequence: CDR1 SGHDT, CDR2 YYEEEE. V was clipped by 3 bases and J by 7 bases, with 8 bases between them. There are 12 residues in the CDR3. The origin of this receptor is a male donor with HIV. The sequenced sample consisted of cultured CD8+ T cells derived from PBMCs. The chain is built from TRBV5-6 and TRBJ2-1; no clear D gene. Here the CDR3 reads CASSSRPNEQFF. The CDR3 coding sequence is TGTGCCAGCAGCTCCAGACCGAATGAGCAGTTCTTC.